This entry concerns a single T cell receptor beta chain. Clones were read by immunoSEQ multiplex PCR, and TCRdb kept only the in-frame ones, dropping some. The sample yields around 130,000 clones, 90% seen once. The data are from a study of blood T cell repertoires in COVID-19. Overall study context: Some COVID-19 samples were acute and others convalescent; all came from the United States, Italy and Spain. PBMCs, B-cell-depleted T cells, or T cells provided the cDNA or gDNA that made up the material.

Sequences were obtained from peripheral blood. This clonotype originated in a man aged 45 to 65 with active COVID-19.

The CDR3 sequence is CASSLGGLSYNEQFF. The DNA of the CDR3 is TGTGCCAGCAGCTTGGGCGGACTCTCCTACAATGAGCAGTTCTTC. V is TRBV5-6 and J is TRBJ2-1; D perhaps matches TRBD2 (5 bases). Trimming took off 0 bases at V and 0 bases at J, with 7 bases between the two ends. This CDR3 has 15 amino acids. Per germline, CDR1 SGHDT and CDR2 YYEEEE.